Detailed here is one T cell receptor beta chain. Its specificity is not known. Sequencing was performed with immunoSEQ multiplex PCR; in TCRdb, only in-frame clones are kept and a portion is missing. Among tens of thousands of clones, 80% to 90% were seen once, and the ten largest hold around 2.3%. This CDR3 has 16 amino acids. Germline assignment: CDR1 MNHEY and CDR2 SMNVEV (reference sequence). Trimming took off 5 bases at V and 6 bases at J, with 17 bases between the two ends. This sample stems from a study of OX40 agonist ivuxolimab in advanced cancers. Whole-study context: Clinicians treated patients with ivuxolimab, an agonistic anti-OX40 (CD134) antibody. Three dose-escalation patients had partial responses: one with hepatocellular carcinoma and two with cutaneous melanoma.

Findings and limits, study-wide: The specificity for antigen of the expanded peripheral T cells was not determined.

J is TRBJ1-6 and V is TRBV27; possible D gene TRBD1, 5 bases. The sequencing here drew on CD4+ or CD8+ T cells sorted from blood, taken in a trial of the OX40 agonist ivuxolimab. This receptor was taken from an adult with an advanced solid tumor such as melanoma, head and neck, liver or kidney cancer. The CDR3 nucleotides are TGTGCCAGCAGTCCCTACCAGGGACGGACTAATTCACCCCTCCACTTT. Protein: CASSPYQGRTNSPLHF.